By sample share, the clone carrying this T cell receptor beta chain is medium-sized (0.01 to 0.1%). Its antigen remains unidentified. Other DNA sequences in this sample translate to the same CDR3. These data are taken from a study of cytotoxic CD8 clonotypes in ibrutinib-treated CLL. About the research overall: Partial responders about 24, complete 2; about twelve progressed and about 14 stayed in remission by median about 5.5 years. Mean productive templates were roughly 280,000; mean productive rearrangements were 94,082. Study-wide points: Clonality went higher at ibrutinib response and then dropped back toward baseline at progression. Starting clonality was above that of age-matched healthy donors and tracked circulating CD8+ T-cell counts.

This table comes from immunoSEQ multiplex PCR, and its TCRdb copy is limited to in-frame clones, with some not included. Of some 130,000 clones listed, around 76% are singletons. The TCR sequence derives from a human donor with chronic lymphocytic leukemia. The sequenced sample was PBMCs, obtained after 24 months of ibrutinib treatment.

The DNA of the CDR3 is TGTGCCAGCACCCGACAGGGGGGCGAGCAGTACTTC. Translated: CASTRQGGEQYF. The chain uses TRBV6-5 and TRBJ2-7; TRBD1 matches 9 bases. The CDR3 contains 12 residues. Germline-derived CDR1 and CDR2 are MNHEY and SVGAGI. The V segment lost 7 bases and the J segment 6 bases; nucleotides outside the gene matches: 4.